This T cell receptor beta chain was obtained from a study of PD-L1 blockade in urothelial cancer (TCRdb year 2017). Notes on the research overall: Every patient began therapy in the mid-2010s and was given atezolizumab 1,200 mg intravenously every 3 weeks. The study was an exploratory multi-omic analysis of somatic, immune and clinical correlates of response to PD-L1 blockade with atezolizumab in urothelial cancer. Blood samples yielded a median of roughly 140,000 T cells and tens of thousands of unique TCRs, with median clonality roughly 0.084. Durable clinical benefit was defined as a progression-free survival longer than 6 months, and TCR features were additionally tested against progression-free survival and overall survival. An ECOG performance status of 0 or 1 was recorded for the patients, and 0 to 3 prior chemotherapy regimens had been received by the patients. In the same patients, pretreatment tumors underwent whole exome sequencing and RNA sequencing in addition to TCR sequencing. About 85% of the roughly 29 patients were males with bladder-origin urothelial cancer, and 18 of 29 reported a prior smoking history. Durable clinical benefit was achieved by nine patients but not by the remaining 20. Blood samples were analyzed at two time points: 3 weeks after treatment start (second dose) and 6 weeks after treatment start. Pretreatment tumor samples, along with matched peripheral blood collected serially before and after atezolizumab treatment, underwent TCR sequencing. Pretreatment blood TCR-seq was available for twenty-nine patients, at least one posttreatment blood collection was obtained for about 24 patients, and tumor TCR-seq was available for about 24 patients. Findings and caveats that apply to the study as a whole: Among patients with durable benefit, tumor-associated TCR clones showed greater expansion in peripheral blood 3 weeks after treatment started (n ≈ 20, p = 0.022). Because the sample size was small (n ≈ 29) and many of the analyses were exploratory, the results are meant to be hypothesis-generating. Improved progression-free and overall survival was associated with having pretreatment peripheral blood TCR clonality below the median.

Sample time point, as interpreted from the label and publication: pretreatment peripheral blood. A total of some 30 patients with locally advanced or metastatic urothelial carcinoma, treated at Memorial Sloan Kettering on a trial protocol, made up the cohort. Peripheral blood mononuclear cells were collected pretreatment and during treatment, with between 1 and 8 total time points per patient. The Qiagen DNeasy Blood extraction kit was used to purify genomic DNA from total PBMCs and tumor samples. PBMCs were collected pretreatment and during treatment and were isolated and stored as previously described. To estimate absolute template abundance from read counts, synthetic TCR analog templates were spiked into each PCR. Using the immunoSEQ assay, TCRbeta CDR3 regions were amplified from genomic DNA with bias-controlled V and J gene primers. Rearranged TCRbeta segments were sequenced at approximately 20X coverage. As for the authors' bioinformatics: Clustering was used to correct sequencing errors, and CDR3s were annotated against IMGT to assign V, D and J genes. Downstream analyses used only productive TCRbeta rearrangements, leaving out any out-of-frame or stop-codon sequences. Clonality was computed as one minus Shannon entropy normalized by the log of the number of unique productive sequences. Fisher's exact test with Benjamini-Hochberg correction, at a threshold of adjusted p below 0.01, was used to find clones that differed between time points or between blood and tumor. TCRdb obtained this table from immuneACCESS and retained in-frame rearrangements with V and J assigned. These tables miss some clones; where compared with another copy, unresolved V genes account for less than half of the shortfall, and the remainder is unexplained. That table is the source of V, J and clone size, and D and trimming were worked out from the DNA. The sample yields 70,000 or so clones; roughly 90% were counted once. More than 3.5% of the sample is taken by the ten largest.

With regard to this clone: Its cognate antigen has yet to be identified. Per-nucleotide qualities are absent, and no much larger clonotype sits a single base away.

From a lookup of the germline V gene (reference sequence), CDR1 and CDR2 are SGHNT and YYREEE. From the cysteine through the phenylalanine, the CDR3 covers 15 amino acids. Only CDR3 DNA is held: 45 bases, read in frame from base 1. V is clipped by 0 bases and J by 0 bases, and the sequence between their germline boundaries is 7 bases long. The chain links TRBV5-4 with TRBJ2-1; the D gene is not confidently resolved. The TCR originated in a man aged 70 or older with urothelial cancer. Specimen: PBMCs, collected around atezolizumab (anti-PD-L1) treatment. Here is the DNA: TGTGCCAGCAGCTTGGGGGCAGGCTCCTACAATGAGCAGTTCTTC. This yields the protein CASSLGAGSYNEQFF.